This T cell receptor (beta chain) was retrieved from a study of shared clonotypes between healthy human individuals. Concerning this clone: This CDR3 is also generated by other DNA sequences in the sample.

CDR1 is LNHDA, CDR2 SQIVND, per germline (reference sequence). CDR3 length equals 12 residues. V was clipped by 1 base and J by 6 bases, with 4 bases between them. Only in-frame clones appear in the TCRdb table, and some are missing; sequencing was by immunoSEQ multiplex PCR. The sample lists 2 million to 3 million clones, 80% to 95% occurring once. Sequenced sample: naive CD4+ T cells from PBMCs. Subset here: CD45RA+ positively selected. This TCR came from a man between 18 and 35 years old in good health. Some clones in this sample may be carry-over from other donors' samples. This sequence joins TRBV19 and TRBJ1-5; the D is unclear. The CDR3 here is CASSIGVQPQHF. The CDR3 bases are TGTGCCAGTAGTATAGGGGTTCAGCCCCAGCATTTT.